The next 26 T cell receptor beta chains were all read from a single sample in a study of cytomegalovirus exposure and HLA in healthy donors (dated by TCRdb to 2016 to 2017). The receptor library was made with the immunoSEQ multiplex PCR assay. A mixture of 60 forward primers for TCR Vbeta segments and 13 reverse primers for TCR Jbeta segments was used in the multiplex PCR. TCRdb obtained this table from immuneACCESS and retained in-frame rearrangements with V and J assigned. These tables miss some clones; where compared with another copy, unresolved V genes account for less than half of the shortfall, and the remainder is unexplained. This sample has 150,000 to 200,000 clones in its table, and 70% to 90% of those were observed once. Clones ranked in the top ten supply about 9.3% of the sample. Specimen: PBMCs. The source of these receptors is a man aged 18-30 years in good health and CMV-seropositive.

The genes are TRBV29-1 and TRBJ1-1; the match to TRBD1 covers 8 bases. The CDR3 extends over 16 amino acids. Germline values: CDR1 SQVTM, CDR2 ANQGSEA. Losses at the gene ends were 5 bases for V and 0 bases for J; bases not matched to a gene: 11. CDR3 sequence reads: CSVKNGTGGLNTEAFF. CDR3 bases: TGCAGCGTTAAAAATGGGACAGGTGGTTTGAACACTGAAGCTTTCTTT.

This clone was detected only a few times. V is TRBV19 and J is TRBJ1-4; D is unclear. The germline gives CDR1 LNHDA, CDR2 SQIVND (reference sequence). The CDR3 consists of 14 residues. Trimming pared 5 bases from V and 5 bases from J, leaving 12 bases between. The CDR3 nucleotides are TGTGCCAGTAGTCCATGGATGAGGAATGAAAAACTGTTTTTT. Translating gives CASSPWMRNEKLFF.

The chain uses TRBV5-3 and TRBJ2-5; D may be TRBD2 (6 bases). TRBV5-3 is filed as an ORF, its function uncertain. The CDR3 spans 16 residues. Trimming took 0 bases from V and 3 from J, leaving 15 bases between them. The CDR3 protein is CARSLEDSGQEETQYF. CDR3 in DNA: TGTGCCAGAAGCTTGGAGGATAGCGGACAAGAAGAGACCCAGTACTTC.

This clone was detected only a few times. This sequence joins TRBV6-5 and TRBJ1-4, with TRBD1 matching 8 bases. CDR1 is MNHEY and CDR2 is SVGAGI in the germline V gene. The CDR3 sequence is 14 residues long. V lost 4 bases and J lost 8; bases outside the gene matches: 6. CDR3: CASSLGRGREKLFF. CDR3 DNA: TGTGCCAGCAGTTTGGGCAGGGGGCGAGAAAAACTGTTTTTT.

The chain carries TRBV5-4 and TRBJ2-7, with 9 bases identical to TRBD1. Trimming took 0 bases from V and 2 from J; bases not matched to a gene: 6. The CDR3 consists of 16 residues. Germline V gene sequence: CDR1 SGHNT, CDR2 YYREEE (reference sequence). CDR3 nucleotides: TGTGCCAGCAGCTTGGTTGCGACAGGGGGTACCTACGAGCAGTACTTC. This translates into CASSLVATGGTYEQYF.

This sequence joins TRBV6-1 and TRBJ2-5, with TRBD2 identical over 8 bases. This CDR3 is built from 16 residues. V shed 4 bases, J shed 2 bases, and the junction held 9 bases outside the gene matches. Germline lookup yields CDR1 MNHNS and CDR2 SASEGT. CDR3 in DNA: TGTGCCAGCAGTGCCGGTATAGGCGGGGGGCAAGAGACCCAGTACTTC. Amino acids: CASSAGIGGGQETQYF.

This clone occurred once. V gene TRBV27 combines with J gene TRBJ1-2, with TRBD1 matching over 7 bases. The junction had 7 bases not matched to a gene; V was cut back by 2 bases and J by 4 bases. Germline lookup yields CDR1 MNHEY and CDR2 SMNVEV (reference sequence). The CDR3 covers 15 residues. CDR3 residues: CASSLRQGNGYGYTF. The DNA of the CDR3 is TGTGCCAGCAGTTTAAGACAGGGAAACGGCTATGGCTACACCTTC.

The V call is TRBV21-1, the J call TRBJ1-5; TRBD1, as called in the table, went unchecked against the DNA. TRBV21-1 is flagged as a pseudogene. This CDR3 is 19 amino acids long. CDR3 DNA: TGTGCCAGCAGCAAAGCCCCCCGGGTAGGGGGCGTTTGCAATCAGCCCCAGCATTTT. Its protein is CASSKAPRVGGVCNQPQHF.

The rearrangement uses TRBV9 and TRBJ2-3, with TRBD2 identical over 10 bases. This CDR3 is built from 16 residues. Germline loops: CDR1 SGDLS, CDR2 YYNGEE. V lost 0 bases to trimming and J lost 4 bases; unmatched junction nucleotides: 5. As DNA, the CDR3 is TGTGCCAGCAGCGTAGGGGCTAGCGGGGGTTCAGATACGCAGTATTTT. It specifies CASSVGASGGSDTQYF.

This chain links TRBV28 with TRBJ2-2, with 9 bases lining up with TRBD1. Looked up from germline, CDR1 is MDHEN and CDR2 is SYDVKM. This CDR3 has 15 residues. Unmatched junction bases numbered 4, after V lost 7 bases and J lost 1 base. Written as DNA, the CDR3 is TGTGCCAGCACCGGACAGGGGAGGAACACCGGGGAGCTGTTTTTT. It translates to CASTGQGRNTGELFF.

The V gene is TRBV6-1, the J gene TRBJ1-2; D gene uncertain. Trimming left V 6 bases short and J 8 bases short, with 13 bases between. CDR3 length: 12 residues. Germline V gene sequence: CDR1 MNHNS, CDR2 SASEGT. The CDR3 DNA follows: TGTGCCAGCAGGGACTCACCCGGGGGCTACACCTTC. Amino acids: CASRDSPGGYTF.

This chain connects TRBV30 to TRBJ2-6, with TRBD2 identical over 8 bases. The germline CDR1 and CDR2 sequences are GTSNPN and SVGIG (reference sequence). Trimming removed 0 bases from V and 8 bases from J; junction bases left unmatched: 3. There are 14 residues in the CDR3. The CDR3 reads CAWSVQRETNVLTF. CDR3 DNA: TGTGCCTGGAGTGTACAGCGGGAGACCAACGTCCTGACTTTC.

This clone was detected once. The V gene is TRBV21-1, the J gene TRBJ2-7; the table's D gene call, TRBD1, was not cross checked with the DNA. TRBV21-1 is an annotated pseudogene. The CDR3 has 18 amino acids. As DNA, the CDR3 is TGTGCCAGCAGCCCAGACCGGGACATGGACTTAAGGCGCTACGAGCAGTACTTC. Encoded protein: CASSPDRDMDLRRYEQYF.

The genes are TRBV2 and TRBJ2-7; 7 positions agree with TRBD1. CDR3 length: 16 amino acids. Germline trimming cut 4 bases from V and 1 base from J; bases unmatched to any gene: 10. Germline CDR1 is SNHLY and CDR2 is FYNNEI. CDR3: CASSAAQGQSSYEQYF. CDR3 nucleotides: TGTGCCAGCAGTGCAGCCCAGGGACAGTCGTCCTACGAGCAGTACTTC.

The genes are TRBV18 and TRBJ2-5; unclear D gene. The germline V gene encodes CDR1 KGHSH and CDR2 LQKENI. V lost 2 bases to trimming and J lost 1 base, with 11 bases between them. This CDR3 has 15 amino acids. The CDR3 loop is CASSPFRYRQETQYF. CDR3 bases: TGTGCCAGCTCACCATTTCGGTACCGCCAAGAGACCCAGTACTTC.

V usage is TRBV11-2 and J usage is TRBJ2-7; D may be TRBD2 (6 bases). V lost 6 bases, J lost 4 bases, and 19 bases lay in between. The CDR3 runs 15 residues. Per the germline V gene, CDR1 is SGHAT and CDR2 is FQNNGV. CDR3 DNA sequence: TGTGCCAGCAGACGCACCGGGGGAACACCTTACGAGCAGTACTTC. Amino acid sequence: CASRRTGGTPYEQYF.

CDR3 in DNA: TGTGCCAGCAGTCAACAGGGGCCTGGAAACACCATATATTTT. Translated, it gives CASSQQGPGNTIYF. This chain connects TRBV27 to TRBJ1-3, with 7 bases matching TRBD1. The germline CDR1 and CDR2 sequences are MNHEY and SMNVEV (reference sequence). This CDR3 has 14 residues. Trimming removed 5 bases from V and 2 bases from J; junction bases left unmatched: 3.

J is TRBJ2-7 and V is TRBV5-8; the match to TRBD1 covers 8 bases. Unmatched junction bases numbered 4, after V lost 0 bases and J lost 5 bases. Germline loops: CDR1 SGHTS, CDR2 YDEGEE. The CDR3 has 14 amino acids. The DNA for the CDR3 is TGTGCCAGCAGCTTGGAGGACAGGGTGGACGAGCAGTACTTC. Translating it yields CASSLEDRVDEQYF.

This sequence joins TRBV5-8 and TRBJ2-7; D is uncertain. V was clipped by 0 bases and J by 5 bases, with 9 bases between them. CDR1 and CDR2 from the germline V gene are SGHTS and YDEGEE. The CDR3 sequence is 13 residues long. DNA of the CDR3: TGTGCCAGCAGCTTGGCTTCCCGGGACGAGCAGTACTTC. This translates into CASSLASRDEQYF.

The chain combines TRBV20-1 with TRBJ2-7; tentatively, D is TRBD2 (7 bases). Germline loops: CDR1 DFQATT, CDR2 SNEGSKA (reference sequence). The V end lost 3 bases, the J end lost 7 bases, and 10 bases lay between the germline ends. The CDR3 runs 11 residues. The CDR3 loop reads CSASGGREQYF. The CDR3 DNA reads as TGCAGTGCTAGCGGGGGGCGGGAGCAGTACTTC.

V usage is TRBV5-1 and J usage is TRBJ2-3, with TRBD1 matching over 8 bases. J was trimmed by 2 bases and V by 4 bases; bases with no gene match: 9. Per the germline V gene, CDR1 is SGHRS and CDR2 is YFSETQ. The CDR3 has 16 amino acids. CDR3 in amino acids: CASSGSDREDTDTQYF. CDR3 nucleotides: TGCGCCAGCAGCGGATCGGACAGGGAAGACACAGATACGCAGTATTTT.

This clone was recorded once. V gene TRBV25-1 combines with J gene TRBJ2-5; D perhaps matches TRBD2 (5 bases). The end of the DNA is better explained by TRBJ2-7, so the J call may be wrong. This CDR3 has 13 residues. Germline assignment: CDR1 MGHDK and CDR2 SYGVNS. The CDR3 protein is CASSRLFNHEQYF. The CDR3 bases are TGTGCCAGCAGTAGACTATTTAATCACGAGCAGTACTTC.

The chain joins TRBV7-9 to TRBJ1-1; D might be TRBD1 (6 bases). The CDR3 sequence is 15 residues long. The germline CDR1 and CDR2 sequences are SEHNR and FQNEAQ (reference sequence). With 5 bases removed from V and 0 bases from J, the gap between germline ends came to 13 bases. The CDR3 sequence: CASSADSTLNTEAFF. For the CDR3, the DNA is TGTGCCAGCAGCGCGGACAGCACATTGAACACTGAAGCTTTCTTT.

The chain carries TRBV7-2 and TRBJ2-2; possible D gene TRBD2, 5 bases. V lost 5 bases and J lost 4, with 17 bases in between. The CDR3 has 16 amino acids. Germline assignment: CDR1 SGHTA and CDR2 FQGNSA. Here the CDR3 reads CASSLNAQAATGELFF. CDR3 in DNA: TGTGCCAGCAGCCTCAACGCCCAAGCGGCCACCGGGGAGCTGTTTTTT. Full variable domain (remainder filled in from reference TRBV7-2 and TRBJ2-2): GAGVSQSPSNKVTEKGKDVELRCDPISGHTALYWYRQSLGQGLEFLIYFQGNSAPDKSGLPSDRFSAERTGGSVSTLTIQRTQQEDSAVYLCASSLNAQAATGELFFGEGSRLTVL.

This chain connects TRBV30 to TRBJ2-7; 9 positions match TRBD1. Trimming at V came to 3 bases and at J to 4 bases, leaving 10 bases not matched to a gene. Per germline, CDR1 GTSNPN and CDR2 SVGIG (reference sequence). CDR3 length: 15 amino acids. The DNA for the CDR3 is TGTGCCTGGAGGGGACAGGGAACCCGGGTTTACGAGCAGTACTTC. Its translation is CAWRGQGTRVYEQYF.

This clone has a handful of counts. CDR3 in amino acids: CASSLRQGEKLFF. The CDR3 DNA is TGTGCCAGCAGCCTAAGACAGGGTGAAAAACTGTTTTTT. The chain combines TRBV6-1 with TRBJ1-4; the match to TRBD1 covers 7 bases. Germline lookup yields CDR1 MNHNS and CDR2 SASEGT. The CDR3 length is 13 residues. V dropped 6 bases and J dropped 7; count of bases not matched to a gene: 5.